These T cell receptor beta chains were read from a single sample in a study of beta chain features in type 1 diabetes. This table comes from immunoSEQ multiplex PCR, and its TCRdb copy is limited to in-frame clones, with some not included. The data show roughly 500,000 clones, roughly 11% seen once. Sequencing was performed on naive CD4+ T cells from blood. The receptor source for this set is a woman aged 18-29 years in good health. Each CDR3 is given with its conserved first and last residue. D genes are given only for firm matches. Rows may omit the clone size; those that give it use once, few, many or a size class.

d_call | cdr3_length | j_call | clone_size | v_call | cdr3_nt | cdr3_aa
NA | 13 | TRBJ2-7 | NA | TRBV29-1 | TGCAGCGCTGGGCAGGGGAGCTTCGACGAGCAGTACTTC | CSAGQGSFDEQYF
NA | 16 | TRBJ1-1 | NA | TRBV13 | TGTGCCAGCAGCCCCAGGCGAGGGGGGTTGGGCACTGAAGCTTTCTTT | CASSPRRGGLGTEAFF
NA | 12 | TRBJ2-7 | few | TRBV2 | TGTGCCAGCAGTCCCGACAGCCTGGAGCAGTACTTC | CASSPDSLEQYF
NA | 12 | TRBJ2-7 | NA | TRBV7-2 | TGTGCCAGCAGCTCTTCCAGATCCGAGCAGTACTTC | CASSSSRSEQYF
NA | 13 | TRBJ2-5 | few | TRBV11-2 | TGTGCCAGCGACTCCGCGGACCAAGAGACCCAGTACTTC | CASDSADQETQYF
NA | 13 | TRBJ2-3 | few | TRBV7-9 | TGTGCCAGCAGCTTACAATCCCCAGATACGCAGTATTTT | CASSLQSPDTQYF
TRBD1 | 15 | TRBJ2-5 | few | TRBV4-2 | TGTGCCAGCAGCCAAGAGAAGACAGGGGAAGAGACCCAGTACTTC | CASSQEKTGEETQYF
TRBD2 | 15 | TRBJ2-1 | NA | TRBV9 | TGTGCCAGCACCCGCGGGCTAGCGGGCTACAATGAGCAGTTCTTC | CASTRGLAGYNEQFF
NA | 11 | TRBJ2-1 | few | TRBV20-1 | TGCAGTGCTGACCTCGTGATTGAGCAGTTCTTC | CSADLVIEQFF
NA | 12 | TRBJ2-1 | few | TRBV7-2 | TGTGCCAGCAGCTTTGGACGTGAGGAGCAGTTCTTC | CASSFGREEQFF
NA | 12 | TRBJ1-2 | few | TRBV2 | TGTGCCAGCAGGGAACAGGATTATAGCTACACCTTC | CASREQDYSYTF
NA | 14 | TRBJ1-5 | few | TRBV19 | TGTGCCAGTAGCACCCCAGGGAGGGGGCAGCCCCAGCATTTT | CASSTPGRGQPQHF
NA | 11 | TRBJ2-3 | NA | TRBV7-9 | TGTGCCAGCAGCGTGGGAGATACGCAGTATTTT | CASSVGDTQYF
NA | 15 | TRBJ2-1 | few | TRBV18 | TGTGCCAGCTCACCACTGGGGGGCGGTCACAATGAGCAGTTCTTC | CASSPLGGGHNEQFF
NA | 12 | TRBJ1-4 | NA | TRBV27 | TGTGCCAGCAGACGCCTCTCCGAAAAACTGTTTTTT | CASRRLSEKLFF
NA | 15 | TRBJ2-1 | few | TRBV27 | TGTGCCAGCAGTTTAGATCGTCTCCCAGGCAATGAGCAGTTCTTC | CASSLDRLPGNEQFF
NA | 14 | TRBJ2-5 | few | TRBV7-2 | TGTGCCAGCAGCCTCATGTGGGGGCGGGAGACCCAGTACTTC | CASSLMWGRETQYF
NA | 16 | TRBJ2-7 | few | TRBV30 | TGTGCCTGGAGTGTTTACCAGGGCCATCTCTCCTACGAGCAGTACTTC | CAWSVYQGHLSYEQYF
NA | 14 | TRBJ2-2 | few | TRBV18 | TGTGCCAGCTCCCGGACAGCGAACACCGGGGAGCTGTTTTTT | CASSRTANTGELFF
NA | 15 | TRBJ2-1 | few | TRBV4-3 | TGCGCCAGCAGCCTCCGTCGGGCAGAGGAAGGCGAGCAGTTCTTC | CASSLRRAEEGEQFF
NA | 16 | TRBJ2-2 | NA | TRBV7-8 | TGTGCCAGCAGCTCAGAGGGACTCTCGAACACCGGGGAGCTGTTTTTT | CASSSEGLSNTGELFF
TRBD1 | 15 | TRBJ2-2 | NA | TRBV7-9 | TGTGCCAGCATCCCGGGACAGGGGAACACCGGGGAGCTGTTTTTT | CASIPGQGNTGELFF
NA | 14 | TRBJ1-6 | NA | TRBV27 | TGTGCCAGCAGCTTAGGGATTGGGGGCTCACCCCTCCACTTT | CASSLGIGGSPLHF
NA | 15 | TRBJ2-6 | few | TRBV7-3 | TGTGCCAGCAGCTCGATATCCTCTGGGGCCAACGTCCTGACTTTC | CASSSISSGANVLTF
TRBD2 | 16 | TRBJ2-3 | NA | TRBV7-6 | TGTGCCAGCAGCTCCTTAGCGGGGCCGAGCACAGATACGCAGTATTTT | CASSSLAGPSTDTQYF
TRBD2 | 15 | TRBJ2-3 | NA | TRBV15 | TGTGCCACCAGCACTAGCGGGAGCAGCACAGATACGCAGTATTTT | CATSTSGSSTDTQYF
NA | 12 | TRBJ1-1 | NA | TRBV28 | TGTGCCAGCAAGACAGGAGCAACTCTAGCTTTCTTT | CASKTGATLAFF
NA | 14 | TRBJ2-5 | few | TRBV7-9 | TGTGCCAGCACGAGTGCAGGGGCCCAAGAGACCCAGTACTTC | CASTSAGAQETQYF
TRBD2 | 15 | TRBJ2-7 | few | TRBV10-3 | TGTGCCATCAGTGAGTCGAGGACTAGGGGCTACGAGCAGTACTTC | CAISESRTRGYEQYF
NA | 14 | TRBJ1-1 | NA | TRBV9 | TGTGCCAGCAGCGCGACAGGAACGAACACTGAAGCTTTCTTT | CASSATGTNTEAFF
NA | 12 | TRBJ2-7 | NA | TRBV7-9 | TGTGCCAGCAGCCTAATTCGATACGAGCAGTACTTC | CASSLIRYEQYF
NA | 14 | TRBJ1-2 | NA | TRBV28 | TGTGCCAGCAGCCGGCGGTGGGTGACCTATGGCTACACCTTC | CASSRRWVTYGYTF
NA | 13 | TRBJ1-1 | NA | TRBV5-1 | TGCGCCAGCAGCTTTAGTCAGGCGACTGAAGCTTTCTTT | CASSFSQATEAFF
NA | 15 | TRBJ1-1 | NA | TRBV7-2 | TGTGCCAGCAGCTTAGATCTCCCATCGAACACTGAAGCTTTCTTT | CASSLDLPSNTEAFF
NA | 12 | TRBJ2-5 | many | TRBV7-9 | TGTGCCAGCAGCCCCAGGGCGGAGACCCAGTACTTC | CASSPRAETQYF
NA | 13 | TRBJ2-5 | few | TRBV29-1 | TGCAGCGTCTCCCTTTCAGGGCCAGAGACCCAGTACTTC | CSVSLSGPETQYF
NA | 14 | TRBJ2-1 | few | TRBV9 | TGTGCCAGCAGCGTAACTGGAACTAGTAGTGAGCAGTTCTTC | CASSVTGTSSEQFF
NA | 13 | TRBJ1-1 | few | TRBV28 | TGTGCCAGCGTTTCGGGGCAGAACACTGAAGCTTTCTTT | CASVSGQNTEAFF
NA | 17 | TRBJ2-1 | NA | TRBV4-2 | TGTGCCAGCAGCCAAGATCGCCACAGGGTGAAGCACAATGAGCAGTTCTTC | CASSQDRHRVKHNEQFF
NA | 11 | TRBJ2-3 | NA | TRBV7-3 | TGTGCCAGCAGCCTAGGAAATACGCAGTATTTT | CASSLGNTQYF
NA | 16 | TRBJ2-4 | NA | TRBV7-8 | TGTGCCAGCAGCAACCACAGGGTGCCCTCGAGAAACATTCAGTACTTC | CASSNHRVPSRNIQYF
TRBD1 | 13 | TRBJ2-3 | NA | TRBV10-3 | TGTGCCACGGGGACAGGGGAGACAGATACGCAGTATTTT | CATGTGETDTQYF
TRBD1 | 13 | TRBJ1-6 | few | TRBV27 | TGTGCCAGCCAGGGGGCCTACCGAGGCCCCCTCCACTTT | CASQGAYRGPLHF
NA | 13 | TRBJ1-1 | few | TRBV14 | TGTGCCAGCAGAAAGATACTTAACACTGAAGCTTTCTTT | CASRKILNTEAFF
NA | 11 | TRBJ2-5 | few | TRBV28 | TGTGCCAGCAGTTTTCTGGAGACCCAGTACTTC | CASSFLETQYF
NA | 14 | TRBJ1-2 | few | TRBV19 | TGTGCCAGTAGTATCCTAGAGTTGACCTATGGCTACACCTTC | CASSILELTYGYTF
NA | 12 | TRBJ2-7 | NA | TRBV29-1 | TGCAGCGTGACGGGGGGCCCCTACGAGCAGTACTTC | CSVTGGPYEQYF
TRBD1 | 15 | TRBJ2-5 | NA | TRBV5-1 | TGCGCCAGCAGAGGGACAGGGGTTTGGCAAGAGACCCAGTACTTC | CASRGTGVWQETQYF
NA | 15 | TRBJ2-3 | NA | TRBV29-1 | TGCAGCGTTAGGGGACGGGGACAAAGCGCAGATACGCAGTATTTT | CSVRGRGQSADTQYF
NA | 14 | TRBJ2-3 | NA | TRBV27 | TGTGCCAGCAGTTTAGTCCTAAGCACAGATACGCAGTATTTT | CASSLVLSTDTQYF
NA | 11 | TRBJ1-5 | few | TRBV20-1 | TGCAGTGCTAGCTGGGATCAGCCCCAGCATTTT | CSASWDQPQHF
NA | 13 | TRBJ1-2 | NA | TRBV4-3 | TGCGCCAGCAGCCAAGGCCACCTCTATGGCTACACCTTC | CASSQGHLYGYTF
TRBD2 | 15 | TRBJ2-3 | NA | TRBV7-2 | TGTGCCAGCATCAATAGCGGGAGTAGGACAGATACGCAGTATTTT | CASINSGSRTDTQYF